Shown below are 20 T cell receptor beta chains from a single sample sequenced in a study of T-cell memory formation after mild COVID-19. TCRdb recomputed calls from the 5' RACE reads with MiXCR, one row per CDR3 protein. This sample has about 340,000 distinct CDR3 sequences; 13% occur once, and the top ten carry roughly 23%. The sequenced material came from PBMCs or a T cell subset sorted from them (not recorded which). The receptor source for this set is a man younger than 35 who had mild COVID-19 (a few samples of this study predate the infection). Cell type and time point are not known.

The chain has TRBV27 and TRBJ1-4; TRBD1 is a possible D gene (6 bases). The V end was cut by 6 bases, the J end by 8 bases, with 16 bases between. Germline CDR1 is MNHEY and CDR2 is SMNVEV (reference sequence). This CDR3 is 14 amino acids long. This chain's CDR3 is CASRRSRGPEKLFF. CDR3 coding DNA: TGTGCCAGCAGACGCTCCAGGGGTCCCGAAAAACTGTTTTTT. The entire variable domain, with the rest obtained from reference TRBV27 and TRBJ1-4, is as follows: EAQVTQNPRYLITVTGKKLTVTCSQNMNHEYMSWYRQDPGLGLRQIYYSMNVEVTDKGDVPEGYKVSRKEKRNFPLILESPSPNQTSLYFCASRRSRGPEKLFFGSGTQLSVL.

The gene calls are TRBV29-1 and TRBJ2-3; 7 positions match TRBD2. The CDR3 extends over 14 amino acids. CDR1 is SQVTM, CDR2 ANQGSEA, per germline. With 3 bases clipped from V and 6 bases from J, the junction kept 9 bases outside the gene matches. CDR3: CSVEMAVGGDTQYF. The CDR3 coding sequence is TGCAGCGTTGAGATGGCAGTCGGGGGGGATACGCAGTATTTT.

This clonotype was found a few times. The chain has TRBV7-2 and TRBJ1-5; TRBD1 matches 7 bases. The CDR3 is made up of 14 amino acids. CDR1 SGHTA and CDR2 FQGNSA come from the germline V gene. J gave up 4 bases and V 6 bases, and 6 bases lay outside the gene matches. CDR3 residues: CASRQGQTNQPQHF. CDR3 in DNA: TGTGCCAGCAGACAGGGACAGACAAATCAGCCCCAGCATTTT.

This clonotype was observed a few times. The rearrangement uses TRBV24-1 and TRBJ1-6; D is unresolved. Germline V gives CDR1 KGHDR, CDR2 SFDVKD. V lost 5 bases and J 5 bases, leaving 15 bases between the germline ends. The CDR3 has 16 amino acids. As DNA, the CDR3 is TGTGCCACCAGTGGGGATGTAGTCCCGAATAATTCACCCCTCCACTTT. It specifies CATSGDVVPNNSPLHF.

The chain joins TRBV6-5 to TRBJ2-5; 9 bases fit TRBD2. Germline CDR1 MNHEY, CDR2 SVGAGI. V was clipped by 0 bases and J by 5 bases; unmatched bases: 10. This CDR3 has 17 residues. The CDR3 region is CASSYSASGAQRETQYF. The CDR3 region has the DNA TGTGCCAGCAGTTACTCGGCTAGCGGGGCCCAGAGGGAGACCCAGTACTTC.

The chain joins TRBV20-1 to TRBJ1-1; TRBD1 matches 9 bases. This CDR3 has 13 residues. Germline CDR1 reads DFQATT; CDR2 reads SNEGSKA (reference sequence). The junction had 4 bases not matched to a gene; V was cut back by 3 bases and J by 5 bases. The CDR3 reads CSASLGQGTEAFF. Written as DNA, the CDR3 is TGCAGTGCTAGCCTTGGACAGGGGACTGAAGCTTTCTTT.

A few counts support this clonotype. This chain uses TRBV6-2 or TRBV6-3 with TRBJ2-5, with 8 nucleotides matching TRBD2. Germline CDR1 is MNHEY and CDR2 is SVGEGT. CDR3 length: 15 residues. V was clipped by 5 bases and J by 1 base; unmatched bases: 6. CDR3 DNA: TGTGCCAGCAGTCACTTAGCGGGGAGCCAAGAGACCCAGTACTTC. This gives the protein CASSHLAGSQETQYF.

In this sample, this clonotype turned up a few times. The genes are TRBV5-6 and TRBJ2-3; TRBD2 might be the D (6 bases). The CDR3 is made up of 15 amino acids. Deletions cut 0 bases from V and 3 bases from J, with 11 bases between. Germline assignment: CDR1 SGHDT and CDR2 YYEEEE. The CDR3 nucleotides read TGTGCCAGCAGCTTGGACGGGGGACGGACAGATACGCAGTATTTT. Encoded protein: CASSLDGGRTDTQYF.

The J gene is TRBJ2-7, the V gene TRBV7-8; D gene unclear. The CDR3 sequence is 15 residues long. Trimming took off 2 bases at V and 2 bases at J, with 13 bases between the two ends. Looked up from germline, CDR1 is SGHVS and CDR2 is FQNEAQ. The chain's CDR3 is CASSLFRAGTYEQYF. In nucleotides, the CDR3 is TGTGCCAGCAGCTTATTTCGGGCCGGAACCTACGAGCAGTACTTC.

This clonotype was recorded at least ten times. This chain joins TRBV7-3 and TRBJ1-2; tentative D call: TRBD1 (6 bases). Germline CDR1 reads SGHTA; CDR2 reads FQGTGA. Trimming left V 5 bases short and J 7 bases short, with 11 bases between. This CDR3 region has 12 residues. In DNA form, the CDR3 reads TGTGCCAGCAGCGAGGGGGGGAGTGGCTACACCTTC. It encodes CASSEGGSGYTF.

The chain recombines TRBV3-1 with TRBJ2-1; D not certain. Germline-derived CDR1 and CDR2 are LGHDT and YNNKEL (reference sequence). The CDR3 totals 14 residues. Trimming shortened V by 0 bases and J by 10 bases, and 13 bases separated the two germline ends. The CDR3 sequence: CASSQEGSLAEQFF. CDR3 nucleotide sequence: TGTGCCAGCAGCCAAGAGGGATCACTGGCCGAGCAGTTCTTC.

This clonotype has a handful of counts. V is TRBV14 and J is TRBJ1-1; D is unclear. Germline V CDR1 and CDR2: SGHDN, FVKESK. This CDR3 spans 13 amino acids. Trimming left V 4 bases short and J 11 bases short, with 17 bases between. CDR3 in DNA: TGTGCCAGCAGCCTGCGCCCCTCCGGCGGGGCTTTCTTT. Translating it yields CASSLRPSGGAFF.

This clonotype was recorded a few times. This chain uses TRBV5-1 with TRBJ1-5; D gene uncertain. The CDR3 is 16 residues long. The germline gives CDR1 SGHRS, CDR2 YFSETQ. Trimming shortened V by 0 bases and J by 4 bases, and 14 bases separated the two germline ends. In DNA form, the CDR3 reads TGCGCCAGCAGCTTGGATGAGGGAGGTGGGAATCAGCCCCAGCATTTT. Protein product: CASSLDEGGGNQPQHF.

This clonotype was seen at least ten times. The rearrangement links TRBV5-1 to TRBJ1-1; perhaps TRBD1 as D (6 bases). The germline V gene encodes CDR1 SGHRS and CDR2 YFSETQ. V lost 9 bases, J lost 0 bases, and 9 bases lay in between. This CDR3 is 12 amino acids long. The CDR3 region has the DNA TGCGCCACCCGGGGGCTGAACACTGAAGCTTTCTTT. It encodes CATRGLNTEAFF.

This clonotype was found a few times. The rearrangement links TRBV12-3 or TRBV12-4 to TRBJ1-2, with D perhaps TRBD1 (5 bases). The CDR3 loop spans 12 amino acids. Between the trimmed V and J ends, which lost 7 bases and 8 bases, there was a span of 14 bases. Here the CDR3 DNA reads TGTGCCAGCACCTGGGGGGGAAGCGGCTACACCTTC. Protein sequence: CASTWGGSGYTF.

This clonotype was seen once. The chain is built from TRBV10-1 and TRBJ1-3; D ambiguous. The V end lost 3 bases, the J end lost 4 bases, and 7 bases lay between the germline ends. The CDR3 loop spans 13 amino acids. The germline V gene has CDR1 WNHNN and CDR2 SYGVQD (reference sequence). The CDR3 DNA reads as TGCGCCAGCAGTGAAACCGGAGGAAACACCATATATTTT. Translation gives CASSETGGNTIYF.

This clonotype was found a few times. The chain carries TRBV4-3 and TRBJ2-3; no clear D. From germline, CDR1 is LGHNA and CDR2 YSLEER. The V end was cut by 0 bases, the J end by 1 base, with 8 bases between. This CDR3 region has 15 residues. The CDR3 DNA reads TGCGCCAGCAGCCAAGAGGCCAGGCGCACAGATACGCAGTATTTT. Its translation is CASSQEARRTDTQYF.

This sequence joins TRBV20-1 and TRBJ2-3; tentatively, D is TRBD1 (6 bases). CDR1 and CDR2 (germline): DFQATT, SNEGSKA (reference sequence). CDR3 length: 14 amino acids. V lost 4 bases and J 0 bases, leaving 11 bases between the germline ends. CDR3 loop: CSATTGSSTDTQYF. The CDR3 bases are TGCAGTGCTACTACAGGGTCTAGCACAGATACGCAGTATTTT.

This clonotype has more than one count but fewer than ten. This chain links TRBV10-3 with TRBJ1-3, with D possibly TRBD1 on 5 matching bases. Trimming left V 0 bases short and J 2 bases short, with 8 bases between. The CDR3 covers 15 residues. Germline assignment: CDR1 ENHRY and CDR2 SYGVKD. CDR3 DNA sequence: TGTGCCATCAGTGAGTCGGGACGGGCTGGAAACACCATATATTTT. This codes for CAISESGRAGNTIYF.

This clonotype was recorded a few times. CDR3 sequence (DNA): TGTGCCAGCAGCTACGGACTAAGCTACACAGATACGCAGTATTTT. It yields the protein CASSYGLSYTDTQYF. The chain links TRBV7-2 to TRBJ2-3; D possibly corresponds to TRBD2 (6 bases). V was pared by 4 bases and J by 2 bases, with 13 bases between. This CDR3 is 15 amino acids long. Germline V lookup: CDR1 SGHTA, CDR2 FQGNSA.